This is a list of T cell receptor beta chains from one sample in a study of blood T cell repertoires in COVID-19. Generated by immunoSEQ multiplex PCR, the TCRdb table keeps only in-frame clones and is missing some. This repertoire shows 65,000 to 90,000 clones, approximately 89% found once; its top ten account for around 7%. Sequencing was carried out using peripheral blood. The receptors stem from a woman older than 75 with acute or convalescent COVID-19. The CDR3 runs from the conserved cysteine through the conserved F or W. The D gene is left open where the match is weak. Size tells how often a clone was seen (once, few, many) or the class of an expanded clone, and some rows leave it out.

j_call,v_call,clone_size,d_call,cdr3_nt,cdr3_aa
TRBJ2-1,TRBV14,NA,TRBD1,TGTGCCAGCAGCCAAGTGCACGGACAGGGGGTCGGTGAGCAGTTCTTC,CASSQVHGQGVGEQFF
TRBJ2-5,TRBV20-1,NA,NA,TGCAGTGCTAGTTCAGGGCTCGAGACCCAGTACTTC,CSASSGLETQYF
TRBJ1-4,TRBV2,NA,NA,TGTGCCAGCAGTGGACACGAAAAACTGTTTTTT,CASSGHEKLFF
TRBJ2-5,TRBV18,NA,NA,TGTGCCAGCTCAGGGGGGGAGACCCAGTACTTC,CASSGGETQYF
TRBJ1-1,TRBV6-2/TRBV6-3,NA,TRBD1,TGTGCCAGCAGCCATCCACAGGGGGAAGCTTTCTTT,CASSHPQGEAFF
TRBJ1-5,TRBV5-6,NA,TRBD1,TGTGCCAGCAGCTTGAGGGGACAGGGCCCTAGCAATCAGCCCCAGCATTTT,CASSLRGQGPSNQPQHF
TRBJ1-6,TRBV30,NA,NA,TGTGCCTGGAAGGGACCAGGACAGCCTAATAATTCACCCCTCCACTTT,CAWKGPGQPNNSPLHF
TRBJ2-6,TRBV5-5,NA,NA,TGTGCCAGCAGCTTACCGGGGATCTCTGGGGCCAACGTCCTGACTTTC,CASSLPGISGANVLTF
TRBJ2-1,TRBV28,NA,TRBD1,TGTGCCAGCAGTTCCTACAGGGGAGCGGCTGAGCAGTTCTTC,CASSSYRGAAEQFF
TRBJ1-2,TRBV7-8,NA,NA,TGTGCCAGCAGCTTAGGAGTCAGGGTTAACTATGGCTACACCTTC,CASSLGVRVNYGYTF
TRBJ1-6,TRBV30,NA,TRBD1,TGTGCCTGGAGTGTAGCACAGGGGAACAATTCACCCCTCCACTTT,CAWSVAQGNNSPLHF
TRBJ1-2,TRBV25-1,few,NA,TGTGCCAGCAGTGACTCTAGGACACCGGGCAAGGGCTACACCTTC,CASSDSRTPGKGYTF
TRBJ1-4,TRBV19,NA,TRBD1,TGTGCCAGTAGTTACAGGGGAGCTAATGAAAAACTGTTTTTT,CASSYRGANEKLFF
TRBJ1-2,TRBV3-1/TRBV3-2,NA,TRBD1,TGTGCCAGCAGCCAACGCGGGACAGGGGGCTATGGCTACACCTTC,CASSQRGTGGYGYTF
TRBJ1-1,TRBV10-3,NA,NA,TGTGCCATCAGTGTACGGCAGGAAGGGGGTGCTTTCTTT,CAISVRQEGGAFF
TRBJ1-3,TRBV6-5,NA,NA,TGTGCCAGCAGCCAGGTTCACTCTGGAAACACCATATATTTT,CASSQVHSGNTIYF
TRBJ1-5,TRBV19,NA,NA,TGTGCCAGTAGTACCGGGGACAAAGTTACCCGTCAGCCCCAGCATTTT,CASSTGDKVTRQPQHF
TRBJ1-1,TRBV3-1/TRBV3-2,NA,TRBD1,TGTGCCAGCAGCCCAGGACAGGGCCACTTTATAGCTTTCTTT,CASSPGQGHFIAFF
TRBJ1-1,TRBV19,NA,NA,TGTGCCAGTAAGTCGGCGGTGGGCACTGAAGCTTTCTTT,CASKSAVGTEAFF
TRBJ1-5,TRBV9,NA,NA,TGTGCCAGCAGCCCGGACAGCTATAGCAATCAGCCCCAGCATTTT,CASSPDSYSNQPQHF
TRBJ2-2,TRBV5-8,once,NA,TGTGCCAGCAGCCCCGGGATCTCTCGGGCCACCGGGGAGCTGTTTTTT,CASSPGISRATGELFF
TRBJ1-2,TRBV28,NA,TRBD1,TGTGCCAGCAGTTTAGGAGGGGGCGCTAACTATGGCTACACCTTC,CASSLGGGANYGYTF
TRBJ2-7,TRBV7-2,NA,TRBD2,TGTGCCAGCAGCCCAGGACTAGCCCGCTACGAGCAGTACTTC,CASSPGLARYEQYF
TRBJ1-1,TRBV5-6,NA,TRBD1,TGTGCCAGCAGCCGTCCCCCCACGACAGGGCGCGGTTTCTTT,CASSRPPTTGRGFF
TRBJ2-1,TRBV5-6,NA,NA,TGTGCCAGCAGTCAAGATGGGAAGCGGAGCTCCTACAATGAGCAGTTCTTC,CASSQDGKRSSYNEQFF
TRBJ1-5,TRBV3-1/TRBV3-2,NA,NA,TGTGCCAGCAGCCAAGGAAGGGGGAATCAGCCCCAGCATTTT,CASSQGRGNQPQHF
TRBJ2-6,TRBV5-4,NA,NA,TGTGCCAGCAGAAAGGGGGAGGCCAACGTCCTGACTTTC,CASRKGEANVLTF
TRBJ2-3,TRBV7-2,NA,TRBD2,TGTGCCAGCAGCTTACCCCCTAGCGGGAGTTATGATACGCAGTATTTT,CASSLPPSGSYDTQYF
TRBJ1-5,TRBV2,NA,TRBD1,TGTGCCAGCAGTGAGGCCCAGGGGGCGATGGGCAATCAGCCCCAGCATTTT,CASSEAQGAMGNQPQHF
TRBJ2-7,TRBV6-2/TRBV6-3,NA,TRBD2,TGTGCCAGCAGTTACCCCCAAAAGCGGGGGGCCTACGAGCAGTACTTC,CASSYPQKRGAYEQYF
TRBJ2-2,TRBV9,NA,NA,TGTGCCAGCAGCGTTACAGGGAACACCGGGGAGCTGTTTTTT,CASSVTGNTGELFF
TRBJ1-2,TRBV21-1,NA,NA,TGTGCCAGCAGGGTCGCCCGGACAGGCCGACCTATGGCTAAGACCTTC,CASRVARTGRPMAKTF
TRBJ1-1,TRBV29-1,NA,NA,TGCAGCGTTGGTGGCAGGGGGAACACTGAAGCTTTCTTT,CSVGGRGNTEAFF
TRBJ1-2,TRBV28,NA,NA,TGTGCCAGCGGAGGGCCCTATGGCTACACCTTC,CASGGPYGYTF
TRBJ2-1,TRBV2,NA,NA,TGTGCCAGCAGGGCGACACCTTACAATGAGCAGTTCTTC,CASRATPYNEQFF
TRBJ2-1,TRBV7-9,NA,NA,TGTGCCAGCAGCTTAGTTATGGGGCTAGAGCAGTTCTTC,CASSLVMGLEQFF
TRBJ2-7,TRBV6-5,NA,NA,TGTGCCAGCAGTTCCCCCGCAGGGATAGGGCACGAGCAGTACTTC,CASSSPAGIGHEQYF